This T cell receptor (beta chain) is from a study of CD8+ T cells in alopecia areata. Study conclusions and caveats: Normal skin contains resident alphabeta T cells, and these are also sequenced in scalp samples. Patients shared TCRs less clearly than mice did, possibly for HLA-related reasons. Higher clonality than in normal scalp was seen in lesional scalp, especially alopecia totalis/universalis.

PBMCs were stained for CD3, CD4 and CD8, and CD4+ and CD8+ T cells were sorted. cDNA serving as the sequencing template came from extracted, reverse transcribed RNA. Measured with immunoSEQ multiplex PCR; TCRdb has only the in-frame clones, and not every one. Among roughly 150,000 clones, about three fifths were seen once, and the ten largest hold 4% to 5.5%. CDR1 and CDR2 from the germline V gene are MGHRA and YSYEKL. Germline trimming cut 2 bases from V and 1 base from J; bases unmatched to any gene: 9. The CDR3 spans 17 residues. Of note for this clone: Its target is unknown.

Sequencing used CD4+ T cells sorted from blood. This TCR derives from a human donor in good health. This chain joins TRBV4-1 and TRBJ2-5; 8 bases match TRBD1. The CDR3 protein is CASSQRMVGTGQETQYF. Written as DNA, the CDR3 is TGCGCCAGCAGCCAACGTATGGTGGGGACAGGCCAAGAGACCCAGTACTTC.